Below, 17 T cell receptor beta chains from the same sample are listed, as sequenced in a study of cytomegalovirus exposure and HLA in healthy donors. The repertoire was sequenced with immunoSEQ multiplex PCR; TCRdb's copy has only in-frame clones and lacks some. This table has some 49,000 clones, about 91% appearing once. What was sequenced was PBMCs. All receptors come from a man in his late teens or twenties in good health and CMV-seronegative.

This chain joins TRBV28 and TRBJ2-2; 8 bases are shared with TRBD2. Per the germline V gene, CDR1 is MDHEN and CDR2 is SYDVKM. V lost 6 bases and J lost 7; bases outside the gene matches: 13. The CDR3 is made up of 16 amino acids. CDR3 sequence reads: CASRPPERELHGELFF. In DNA form, the CDR3 reads TGTGCCAGCAGACCGCCCGAGCGGGAGCTTCACGGGGAGCTGTTTTTT.

This CDR3 reads CASSVSRSRDTDTQYF. The CDR3 region has the DNA TGTGCCAGCAGCGTATCCCGCTCGCGGGACACAGATACGCAGTATTTT. This chain links TRBV13 with TRBJ2-3; possible D gene TRBD2, 6 bases. Trimming left V 5 bases short and J 2 bases short, with 17 bases between. The CDR3 runs to 16 residues. Germline assignment: CDR1 PRHDT and CDR2 FYEKMQ (reference sequence).

The gene calls are TRBV7-9 and TRBJ2-1, with 8 bases lining up with TRBD2. The CDR3 totals 15 residues. Per germline, CDR1 SEHNR and CDR2 FQNEAQ (reference sequence). V was clipped by 1 base and J by 7 bases; unmatched bases: 6. The CDR3 DNA is TGTGCCAGCAGCTTAGAAGCGGGAGTATTGAATGAGCAGTTCTTC. Protein: CASSLEAGVLNEQFF. Full variable domain (remainder filled in from reference TRBV7-9 and TRBJ2-1): DTGVSQNPRHKITKRGQNVTFRCDPISEHNRLYWYRQTLGQGPEFLTYFQNEAQLEKSRLLSDRFSAERPKGSFSTLEIQRTEQGDSAMYLCASSLEAGVLNEQFFGPGTRLTVL.

The CDR3 nucleotides read TGTGCCAGCTCACCCCCCGGGACAGGGGGCGCTGGGGCCAACGTCCTGACTTTC. Translated: CASSPPGTGGAGANVLTF. J is TRBJ2-6 and V is TRBV18; 12 bases are a match to TRBD1. The V gene end was trimmed by 3 bases and the J gene end by 2 bases; junction bases not matched to a gene: 5. The CDR3 sequence is 18 residues long. Germline loops: CDR1 KGHSH, CDR2 LQKENI.

The chain carries TRBV11-3 and TRBJ2-5, with 9 bases matching TRBD1. There are 16 residues in the CDR3. The germline V gene has CDR1 SGHNT and CDR2 YENEEA. Trimming at V came to 2 bases and at J to 4 bases, leaving 8 bases not matched to a gene. The CDR3 sequence: CASSLNPGQGGETQYF. The CDR3 DNA is TGTGCCAGCAGCTTAAATCCGGGACAGGGTGGAGAGACCCAGTACTTC.

V and J are TRBV6-4 and TRBJ2-1, with TRBD2 identical over 10 bases. Trimming took 2 bases from V and 5 from J; bases not matched to a gene: 3. Germline V CDR1 and CDR2: MRHNA, SNTAGT. This CDR3 region has 15 residues. CDR3 DNA sequence: TGTGCCAGCAGTGACGGGACTAGCGACAACAATGAGCAGTTCTTC. Amino acids: CASSDGTSDNNEQFF.

The chain is built from TRBV2 and TRBJ2-1; 13 bases are a match to TRBD2. CDR1 and CDR2 from the germline V gene are SNHLY and FYNNEI. V was pared by 9 bases and J by 7 bases, with 6 bases of the junction left unmatched. There are 14 residues in the CDR3. CDR3 in amino acids: CASTGLAGTNEQFF. The CDR3 nucleotides read TGTGCCAGTACGGGACTAGCGGGAACGAATGAGCAGTTCTTC.

This clone has a single count. The V and J genes are TRBV5-6 and TRBJ2-1; TRBD1 might be the D (5 bases). The germline CDR1 and CDR2 sequences are SGHDT and YYEEEE. The CDR3 consists of 16 residues. The V end lost 0 bases, the J end lost 3 bases, and 13 bases lay between the germline ends. Here the CDR3 reads CASSLVGRAFYNEQFF. CDR3 in DNA: TGTGCCAGCAGCTTGGTGGGCAGGGCCTTCTACAATGAGCAGTTCTTC. The whole variable domain, remainder taken from reference TRBV5-6 and TRBJ2-1, is DAGVTQSPTHLIKTRGQQVTLRCSPKSGHDTVSWYQQALGQGPQFIFQYYEEEERQRGNFPDRFSGHQFPNYSSELNVNALLLGDSALYLCASSLVGRAFYNEQFFGPGTRLTVL.

The rearrangement joins TRBV30 to TRBJ1-1; 11 bases map to TRBD1. The CDR3 length is 14 residues. The V gene end was trimmed by 8 bases and the J gene end by 7 bases; junction bases not matched to a gene: 12. Germline-derived CDR1 and CDR2 are GTSNPN and SVGIG (reference sequence). DNA for the CDR3: TGTGCCGGAGGACAGGGGGCGCGTGCTCTTGAAGCTTTCTTT. Translating gives CAGGQGARALEAFF.

V gene TRBV19 combines with J gene TRBJ1-2, with no clear D. The CDR3 length is 14 residues. V lost 7 bases and J lost 7, with 19 bases in between. Germline values: CDR1 LNHDA, CDR2 SQIVND (reference sequence). CDR3 sequence reads: CASIPSPGSAGYTF. DNA for the CDR3: TGTGCCAGTATTCCTTCCCCCGGGTCGGCTGGCTACACCTTC.

The CDR3 loop reads CASSQTPIRGQPQHF. For the CDR3, the DNA is TGTGCCAGCTCCCAAACTCCGATCAGGGGGCAGCCCCAGCATTTT. The chain joins TRBV18 to TRBJ1-5, with 7 bases that match TRBD1. The V gene end was trimmed by 6 bases and the J gene end by 7 bases; junction bases not matched to a gene: 12. Per germline, CDR1 KGHSH and CDR2 LQKENI. The CDR3 is 15 residues long.

The chain uses TRBV2 and TRBJ2-5, with 9 bases fitting TRBD2. The germline CDR1 and CDR2 sequences are SNHLY and FYNNEI. V shed 7 bases, J shed 5 bases, and the junction held 11 bases outside the gene matches. The CDR3 is 15 residues long. This CDR3 reads CASTDGTSIWETQYF. As DNA, the CDR3 is TGTGCCAGCACCGACGGGACTAGCATATGGGAGACCCAGTACTTC. Combining the CDR3 with reference TRBV2 and TRBJ2-5 gives the whole variable domain EPEVTQTPSHQVTQMGQEVILRCVPISNHLYFYWYRQILGQKVEFLVSFYNNEISEKSEIFDDQFSVERPDGSNFTLKIRSTKLEDSAMYFCASTDGTSIWETQYFGPGTRLLVL.

The chain combines TRBV5-1 with TRBJ2-2; TRBD2 matches 8 bases. Germline-derived CDR1 and CDR2 are SGHRS and YFSETQ. The J segment lost 1 base and the V segment lost 2 bases, leaving 4 bases of the junction unmatched. There are 16 residues in the CDR3. The CDR3 coding sequence is TGCGCCAGCAGCTTTCGTCTAGCGGGGAACACCGGGGAGCTGTTTTTT. It encodes CASSFRLAGNTGELFF.

V usage is TRBV19 and J usage is TRBJ1-5; tentatively, D is TRBD1 (6 bases). Trimming cost V 6 bases and J 5 bases, with 20 bases left between them. CDR1 LNHDA and CDR2 SQIVND come from the germline V gene (reference sequence). This CDR3 contains 16 residues. The CDR3, as DNA: TGTGCCAGTAGGACCTCAGGGGCCCCGGGGCATCAGCCCCAGCATTTT. As protein: CASRTSGAPGHQPQHF.

V gene TRBV19 combines with J gene TRBJ1-5, with 7 bases matching TRBD1. This CDR3 has 16 amino acids. The V segment lost 2 bases and the J segment 7 bases; nucleotides outside the gene matches: 11. The V gene's germline CDR1 is LNHDA and CDR2 SQIVND (reference sequence). Here the CDR3 reads CASSIRLVRGLQPQHF. CDR3 nucleotide sequence: TGTGCCAGTAGTATACGTTTAGTAAGGGGGCTGCAGCCCCAGCATTTT.

The rearrangement joins TRBV5-1 to TRBJ1-2; TRBD1 matches at 10 bases. V was pared by 4 bases and J by 7 bases, with 7 bases of the junction left unmatched. CDR1 and CDR2 from the germline V gene are SGHRS and YFSETQ. The CDR3 loop spans 14 amino acids. CDR3 sequence (DNA): TGCGCCAGCAGCCCCGGGACAGGGGCAAGTGGCTACACCTTC. Its translation is CASSPGTGASGYTF.

This clone was seen a single time. V is TRBV6-5 and J is TRBJ2-1, with TRBD2 matching over 7 bases. Per germline, CDR1 MNHEY and CDR2 SVGAGI. CDR3 length: 12 residues. With 10 bases clipped from V and 4 bases from J, the junction kept 4 bases outside the gene matches. CDR3 sequence: CATGLPYNEQFF. The CDR3 DNA reads TGTGCCACGGGACTACCATACAATGAGCAGTTCTTC.